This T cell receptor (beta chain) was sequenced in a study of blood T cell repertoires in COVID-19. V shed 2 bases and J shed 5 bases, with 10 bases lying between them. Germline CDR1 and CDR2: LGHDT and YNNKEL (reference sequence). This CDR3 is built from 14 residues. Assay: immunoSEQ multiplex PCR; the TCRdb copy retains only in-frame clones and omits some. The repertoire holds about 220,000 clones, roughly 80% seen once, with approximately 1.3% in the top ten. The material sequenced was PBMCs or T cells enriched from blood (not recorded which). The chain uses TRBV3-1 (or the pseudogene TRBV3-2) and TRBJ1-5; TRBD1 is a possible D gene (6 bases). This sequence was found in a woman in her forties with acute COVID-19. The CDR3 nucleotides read TGTGCCAGCAGCCAAATGACAGGACATCAGCCCCAGCATTTT. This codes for CASSQMTGHQPQHF.